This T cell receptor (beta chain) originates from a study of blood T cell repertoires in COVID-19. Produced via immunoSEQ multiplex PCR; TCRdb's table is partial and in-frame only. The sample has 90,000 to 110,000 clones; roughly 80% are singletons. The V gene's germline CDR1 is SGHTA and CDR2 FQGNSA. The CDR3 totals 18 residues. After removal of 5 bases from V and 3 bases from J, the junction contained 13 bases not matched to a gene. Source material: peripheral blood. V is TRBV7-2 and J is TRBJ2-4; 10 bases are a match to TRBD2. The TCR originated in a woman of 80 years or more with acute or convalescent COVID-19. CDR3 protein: CASSPTRVPSGSKNIQYF. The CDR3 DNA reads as TGTGCCAGCAGCCCCACTCGGGTTCCTAGCGGGAGCAAAAACATTCAGTACTTC.